This TCR beta chain was documented in a study of blood T cells in healthy people across ages. Overall study findings and caveats: Naive and antigen-experienced cells were not separated, limiting conclusive comparison. Expanded clonotype changes were possibly confounded by unknown donor CMV status. Researchers deemed the diversity estimates from one million T cells underestimates.

Trimming stripped 0 bases from V and 1 base from J, with 10 bases between. From germline, CDR1 is DFQATT and CDR2 SNEGSKA (reference sequence). This CDR3 has 15 residues. A second PCR of about 7 to 11 cycles used a sample-barcoded 5' primer and a J-beta primer mix. A template-switch adaptor with 12 random nucleotides tagged each cDNA molecule. TCRdb processed the 5' RACE reads anew with MiXCR; each CDR3 protein has one entry. This sample has 600,000 to 1,000,000 distinct CDR3 sequences, with roughly 64% found just once. Details on this clonotype: Its cognate antigen is unknown.

The sequence was obtained from a man aged 30-40 years in good health. V gene TRBV20-1 combines with J gene TRBJ2-1; D not resolved. Sequences were obtained from blood. CDR3 residues: CSAREKSWSYNEQFF. The CDR3 DNA reads TGCAGTGCTAGAGAGAAGTCTTGGTCCTACAATGAGCAGTTCTTC.